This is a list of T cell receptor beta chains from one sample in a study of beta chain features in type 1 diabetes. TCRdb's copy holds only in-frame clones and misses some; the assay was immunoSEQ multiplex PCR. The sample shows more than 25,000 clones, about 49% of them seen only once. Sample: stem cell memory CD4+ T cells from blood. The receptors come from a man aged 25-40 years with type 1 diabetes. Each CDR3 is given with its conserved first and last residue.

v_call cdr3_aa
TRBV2 CASSVVTSGSDAYEQYF
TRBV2 CASTSTWGPTEAFF
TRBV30 CAWSVFPGVGTEAFF
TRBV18 CASSPNELAGASYEQYF
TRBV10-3 CAISTSGGHTGELFF
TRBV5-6 CASSRAYGYTF
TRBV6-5 CASRPTSGARYEQYF
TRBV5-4 CASSRGTGNSYEQYF
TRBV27 CASSPLAGGGLGPQHF
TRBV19 CASSHNVGRGSYEQYF
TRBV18 CASSGTSGSYEQFF
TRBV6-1 CASNPREGTDTQYF
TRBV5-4 CASSLSAGGGTEAFF
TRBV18 CASSPPAGGAYEQYF
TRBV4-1 CASSQVTQSGLAGGGSQETQYF
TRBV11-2 CASRPGTGDPQYF
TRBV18 CASSTQQGADGYTF
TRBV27 CASRRPDSLNTEAFF
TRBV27 CASRLQGTETQYF
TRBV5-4 CASSPRTGADTQYF
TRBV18 CASSPGARGGPYEQYF
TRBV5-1 CASSPGRRGESTDTQYF
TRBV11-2 CASSPGTSGNTIYF
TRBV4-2 CASSPSGGPSYEQYF
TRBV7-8 CASSLRGGETGELFF
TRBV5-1 CASSLYSGQGANTQYF
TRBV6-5 CASSQGRQGVNTIYF
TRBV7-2 CASSSPGKGKMELFF
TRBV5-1 CASSLDGVSTDTQYF
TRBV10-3 CASRTGTSGMGEQFF
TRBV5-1 CASTPNRYTDTQYF
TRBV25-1 CASRRDRGNTGELFF
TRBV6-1 CASTNGDSSYEQYF
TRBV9 CASRAQGWGYTF
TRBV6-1 CASSVPGQIATNEKLFF
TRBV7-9 CASSLRGGEAEAFF
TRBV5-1 CASSLVGSHEQYF
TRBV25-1 CASSAYGEYGYTF
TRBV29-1 CSVYGLAGTQETQYF
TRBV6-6 CASSYDPRLSTDTQYF
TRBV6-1 CASSESYDRGGYTF
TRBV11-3 CASSLGRDWDTEAFF
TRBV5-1 CASSSTSAQGEQYF
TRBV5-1 CASSFESNANTGELFF
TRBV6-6 CASTQGTGGNEQFF
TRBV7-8 CASSLERASTDTQYF
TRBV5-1 CASRANTGELFF
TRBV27 CASSLTANYGHTF
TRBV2 CASSEAGDTNQPQHF
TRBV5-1 CASSLATGGDPDTQYF
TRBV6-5 CASSDTTGGYTF
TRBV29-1 CSVGRSSMNTEAFF
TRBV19 CASSTGAGAGELFF